This T cell receptor beta chain was identified during a study of shared clonotypes between healthy human individuals (dated by TCRdb to the early 2020s). About the investigation overall: A couple of women and three men aged 18 to 49 years were included in the cohort. The study deeply sequenced blood TCR repertoires of about five healthy adults to estimate repertoire size and the extent of clonotype sharing between individuals. To increase sequencing depth and limit assay-specific biases, different laboratories used diverse techniques to prepare libraries and sequence TCR repertoires. Per donor, three plates each were used for CD4 naive and CD4 memory, two for CD8 naive, and one for CD8 memory. Each donor's leukapheresis produced roughly between about 0.8 and 10 billion PBMCs.

Overall study outcomes, separate from this receptor: Incomplete sequencing was indicated by rarefaction of sorted-subset datasets, despite the large sequencing depth. Around 5% of naive CD4, 3.5% of naive CD8, approximately 2% of memory CD4, and about 0.4% of memory CD8 clonotypes were shared across a handful of donors. Only blood was sampled, and tissue TCR repertoires likely differ from those in blood. Pairwise subsampling indicated that sequencing depth was expected to affect the degree of clonotype sharing among donors. Larger estimated clonotype richness was generally found for naive subsets than for memory subsets. Compared with non-shared clonotypes, clonotypes shared by all four sorted-subset donors had higher generation probabilities. Because the study included only a small number of donors, the genetic and exposure-history diversity represented was limited.

For this clone: The antigen this receptor binds is unknown. No much larger clone is present one base from it, and per-base qualities are unavailable.

The donors were healthy, HIV-negative adults who had no recently reported acute infections or vaccinations. Only Caucasian adults living in Nashville, Tennessee, USA were represented among the donors. CD4+ T cells were enriched through magnetic negative selection, after which naive cells were positively selected on CD45RA and the remaining negative fraction served as the memory subset. Blood was obtained by leukapheresis, after which PBMCs were separated by Ficoll-Histopaque density gradient centrifugation and cryopreserved in liquid nitrogen vapor phase. Analytical flow cytometry was used to check the purity and quantity of each magnetically sorted T cell population. Each sorted fraction had its genomic DNA isolated and then quantified by UV absorbance on a Nanodrop 2000c. The CDR3 measures 15 amino acids from cysteine to phenylalanine. Here the CDR3 DNA is all that survives: 45 bases in frame from base 1. The V and J ends are trimmed by 1 base and 2 bases, leaving 10 bases between them. Per the germline V gene, SGHRS is the CDR1 and YFSETQ is the CDR2.

TCR CDR3 regions were amplified from genomic DNA by multiplex PCR using the deep immunoSEQ assay. Extracted genomic DNA from each cell subset was distributed evenly across all wells of several immunoSEQ 96-well plates, and each plate was treated as a replicate. For sorted subsets, each replicate PCR was loaded with approximately 190 ng genomic DNA, equivalent to approximately 27,000 T cell genomes. Purified libraries were measured with a Qubit 3.0 fluorometer, size-checked on a Bioanalyzer 2100, and measured again with the KAPA Library Quantification kit. Every immunoSEQ 96-well plate was sequenced on a separate single-read 150-cycle Illumina NextSeq 550 flow cell. For the original study's pipeline: Because the immunoSEQ output held only junctional sequences and lacked quality scores, the filtering could not match the filtering applied to full-length reads. To assign V/J genes and CDR3, sequences were annotated using PyIR, a Python wrapper for IgBLAST v1.9, with IMGT germline references. Reads with weak V/J assignments (E-value above 1e-6), missing CDR3, stop codons, out-of-frame junctions, or ambiguous translated residues were removed. A V3J clonotype was defined by an identical inferred V gene, J gene, and CDR3 amino acid sequence. To compute the percentage overlap between repertoires, the number of shared unique clonotypes was divided by the size of the smaller repertoire. Richness of each repertoire was evaluated using RTK rarefaction, the Chao1 estimator, and Recon v2.1 estimates of unobserved clonotypes. OLGA was used to compute generation probabilities for all TCRbeta clonotypes that the gDNA method yielded from a handful of donors. TCRdb limited this immuneACCESS table to in-frame rearrangements with V and J called. A share of clones is missing; checked studies link under half to unresolved V genes, and the rest is unexplained. V and J calls and clone size follow that table, whereas D and trimming were derived from the DNA. This sample has around 2.5 million clones in its table, and roughly 93% of those were observed once. The ten largest clones take up 0.36% of the sample.

The V and J segments used are TRBV5-1 and TRBJ1-5; there is no confident call for the D gene. Sequences were obtained from naive CD4+ T cells from PBMCs. In light of the paper, this sample's cell subset or site label describes: CD45RA+ positively selected. This receptor was identified in a man aged 18 to 30 in good health. Some clones in this sample may be carry-over from other donors' samples. In nucleotide form, the sequence is TGCGCCAGCAGCTTGTCTGGGGTTGGCAATCAGCCCCAGCATTTT. Its translation is CASSLSGVGNQPQHF.